Below, one T cell receptor (beta chain) is given with its context. The antigen is unknown. Clones were sequenced by immunoSEQ multiplex PCR, and TCRdb holds only the in-frame ones, with some missing. Of 25,000 or so clones in the sample, about 87% were seen once. The record originates from a study of OX40 agonist ivuxolimab in advanced cancers. Study summary: With a range of roughly 20 to 80, age averaged about 59 years, and around 83% were male. Three patients showed partial responses: one hepatocellular carcinoma and two cutaneous melanoma cases. Findings of the study overall: Partial responders at 0.1-3.0 mg/kg had among the lowest clonal expansion.

The V end was cut by 2 bases, the J end by 2 bases, with 6 bases between. The CDR3 contains 13 residues. The germline V gene has CDR1 MDHEN and CDR2 SYDVKM. Sequenced material: CD4+ or CD8+ T cells sorted from blood, taken in a trial of the OX40 agonist ivuxolimab. This receptor was taken from an adult with an advanced solid tumor such as melanoma, head and neck, liver or kidney cancer. V and J are TRBV28 and TRBJ1-2; no clear D. For the CDR3, the DNA is TGTGCCAGCAGTTTAGGAGGGAACTATGGCTACACCTTC. Translating it yields CASSLGGNYGYTF.